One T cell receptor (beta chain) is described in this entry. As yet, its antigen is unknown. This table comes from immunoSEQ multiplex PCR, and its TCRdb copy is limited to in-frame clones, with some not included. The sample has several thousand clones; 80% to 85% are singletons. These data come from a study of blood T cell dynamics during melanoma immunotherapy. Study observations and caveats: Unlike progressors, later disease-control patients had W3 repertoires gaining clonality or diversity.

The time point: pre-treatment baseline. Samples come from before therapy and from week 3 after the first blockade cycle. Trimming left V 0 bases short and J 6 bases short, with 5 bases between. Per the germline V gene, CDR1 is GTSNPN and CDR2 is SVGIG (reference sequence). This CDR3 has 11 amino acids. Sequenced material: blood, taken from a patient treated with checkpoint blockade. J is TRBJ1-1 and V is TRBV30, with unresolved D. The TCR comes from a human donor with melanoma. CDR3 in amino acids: CAWSVGSEAFF. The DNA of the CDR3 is TGTGCCTGGAGTGTTGGCTCTGAAGCTTTCTTT.